The sample holds many counts of the clone carrying this TCR beta chain. Its antigen is not known. CDR3 and TCR beta VDJ profiling relied on a genomic DNA template. TCRdb re-called the reads through MiXCR, storing one row per CDR3 protein. The data show under 350,000 distinct CDR3 sequences, roughly 59% seen once. Only patients with CD8+CD57+ cell expansion on flow cytometry were chosen for sequencing. The sample originates from a study of CD8+CD57+ T cells in acquired aplastic anemia. Study-wide results and limits: In common between the patients and the controls were around 30 CD8+ CDR3 sequences.

CDR1 and CDR2 (germline): SEHNR, FQNEAQ (reference sequence). This CDR3 region has 14 residues. V lost 5 bases and J lost 14, with 19 bases in between. The receptor's source is a human donor with aplastic anemia. The rearrangement joins TRBV7-9 to TRBJ1-6; TRBD1 might be the D (5 bases). The specimen was sorted CD4+, CD8+, or CD8+CD57+ T cells (not recorded which) from PBMCs. The CDR3 nucleotides are TGTGCCAGCAGCCCAGAAAGGGACCCCATCTCCCTCCACTTT. It yields the protein CASSPERDPISLHF. Variable domain in full (rest from reference TRBV7-9 and TRBJ1-6): DTGVSQNPRHKITKRGQNVTFRCDPISEHNRLYWYRQTLGQGPEFLTYFQNEAQLEKSRLLSDRFSAERPKGSFSTLEIQRTEQGDSAMYLCASSPERDPISLHFGNGTRLTVT.